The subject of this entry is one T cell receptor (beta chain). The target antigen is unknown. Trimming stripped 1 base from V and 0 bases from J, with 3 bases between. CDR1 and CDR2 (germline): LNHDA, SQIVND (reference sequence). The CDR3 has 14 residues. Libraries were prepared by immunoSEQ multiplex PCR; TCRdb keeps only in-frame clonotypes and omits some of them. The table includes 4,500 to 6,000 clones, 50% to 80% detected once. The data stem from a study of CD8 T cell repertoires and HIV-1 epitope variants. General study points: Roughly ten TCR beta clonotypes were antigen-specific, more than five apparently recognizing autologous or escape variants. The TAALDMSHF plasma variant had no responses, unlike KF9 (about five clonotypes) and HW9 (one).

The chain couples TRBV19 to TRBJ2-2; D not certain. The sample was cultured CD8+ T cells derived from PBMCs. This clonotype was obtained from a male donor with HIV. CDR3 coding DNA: TGTGCCAGTAGTATAGCGTCGAACACCGGGGAGCTGTTTTTT. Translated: CASSIASNTGELFF.